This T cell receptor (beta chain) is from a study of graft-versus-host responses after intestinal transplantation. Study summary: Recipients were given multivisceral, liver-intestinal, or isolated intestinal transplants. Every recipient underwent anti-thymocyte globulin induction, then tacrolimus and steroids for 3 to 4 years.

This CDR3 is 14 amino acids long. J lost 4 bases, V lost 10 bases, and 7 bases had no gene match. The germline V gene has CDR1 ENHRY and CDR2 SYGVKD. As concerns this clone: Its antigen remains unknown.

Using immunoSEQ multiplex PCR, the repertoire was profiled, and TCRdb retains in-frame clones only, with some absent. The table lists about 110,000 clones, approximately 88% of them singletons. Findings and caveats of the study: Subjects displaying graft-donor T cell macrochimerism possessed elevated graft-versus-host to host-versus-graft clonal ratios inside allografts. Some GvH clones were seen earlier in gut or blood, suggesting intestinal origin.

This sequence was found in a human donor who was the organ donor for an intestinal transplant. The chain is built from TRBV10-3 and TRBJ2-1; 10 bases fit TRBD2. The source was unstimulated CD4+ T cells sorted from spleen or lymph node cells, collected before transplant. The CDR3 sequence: CATSGGELYNEQFF. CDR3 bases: TGTGCCACCAGCGGGGGGGAACTTTACAATGAGCAGTTCTTC.